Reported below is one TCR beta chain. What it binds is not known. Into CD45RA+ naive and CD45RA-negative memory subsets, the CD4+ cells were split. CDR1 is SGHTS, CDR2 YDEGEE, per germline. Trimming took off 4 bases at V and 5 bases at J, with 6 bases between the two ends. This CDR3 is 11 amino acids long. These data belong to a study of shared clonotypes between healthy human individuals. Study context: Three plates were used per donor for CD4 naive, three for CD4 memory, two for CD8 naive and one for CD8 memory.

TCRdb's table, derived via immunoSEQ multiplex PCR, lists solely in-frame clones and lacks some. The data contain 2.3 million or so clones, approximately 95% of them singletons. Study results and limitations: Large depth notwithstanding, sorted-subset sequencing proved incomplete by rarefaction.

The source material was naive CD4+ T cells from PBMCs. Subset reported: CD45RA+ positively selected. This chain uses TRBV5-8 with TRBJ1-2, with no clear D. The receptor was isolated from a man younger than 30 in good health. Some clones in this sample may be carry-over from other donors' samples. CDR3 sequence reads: CASSRSYGYTF. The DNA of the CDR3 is TGTGCCAGCAGCCGAAGTTATGGCTACACCTTC.